The rows below give T cell receptor beta chains drawn from one sample of a study of T cell responses to AZD1222 COVID-19 vaccine. TCRdb's table, derived via immunoSEQ multiplex PCR, lists solely in-frame clones and lacks some. This table holds approximately 270,000 clones, 94% found once. This material consisted of peripheral blood, taken 28 days after the second AZD1222 dose. The origin of the receptors is an adult who received the AZD1222 COVID-19 vaccine. Both conserved end residues are part of each CDR3. Fields, in order: V gene, D gene, clone size, J gene, CDR3 DNA, CDR3 protein. A D gene is named only where the DNA matches it firmly. A clone size is listed for some rows: how often the clone was seen (once, few, many), or a class if it is expanded.

v_call: TRBV5-6
d_call: -
clone_size: -
j_call: TRBJ1-6
cdr3_nt: TGTGCCAGCAGCTTGAGGGTGGTCCTTGATTCACCCCTCCACTTT
cdr3_aa: CASSLRVVLDSPLHF

v_call: TRBV7-2
d_call: -
clone_size: -
j_call: TRBJ2-2
cdr3_nt: TGTGCCAGCAGCTGGGCGGCGGGGCGGTTCGTCACCGGGGAGCTGTTTTTT
cdr3_aa: CASSWAAGRFVTGELFF

v_call: TRBV19
d_call: TRBD1
clone_size: few
j_call: TRBJ1-5
cdr3_nt: TGTGCCAGTAGTGGACAGGGGGCTCAGCCCCAGCATTTT
cdr3_aa: CASSGQGAQPQHF

v_call: TRBV19
d_call: TRBD1
clone_size: -
j_call: TRBJ1-1
cdr3_nt: TGTGCCAGTAGTAGTTGGACAGGGAGCACTGAAGCTTTCTTT
cdr3_aa: CASSSWTGSTEAFF

v_call: TRBV9
d_call: -
clone_size: -
j_call: TRBJ1-1
cdr3_nt: TGTGCCAGCAGCGTAGACAGGTACACTGAAGCTTTCTTT
cdr3_aa: CASSVDRYTEAFF

v_call: TRBV28
d_call: TRBD1
clone_size: -
j_call: TRBJ2-7
cdr3_nt: TGTGCCAGCAACCGGGACAGGGGATACGAGCAGTACTTC
cdr3_aa: CASNRDRGYEQYF

v_call: TRBV28
d_call: -
clone_size: once
j_call: TRBJ2-7
cdr3_nt: TGTGCCAGCAGTTCCGGCCTGGGGGACGAGCAGTACTTC
cdr3_aa: CASSSGLGDEQYF

v_call: TRBV7-2
d_call: TRBD1
clone_size: -
j_call: TRBJ2-1
cdr3_nt: TGTGCCAGCAGCTTAGCCGGATCGGGACAGTACAATGAGCAGTTCTTC
cdr3_aa: CASSLAGSGQYNEQFF

v_call: TRBV3-1/TRBV3-2
d_call: TRBD1
clone_size: -
j_call: TRBJ1-6
cdr3_nt: TGTGCCAGCAGCCAAGGGACAGGGGGCTCACCCCTCCACTTT
cdr3_aa: CASSQGTGGSPLHF

v_call: TRBV27
d_call: TRBD1
clone_size: once
j_call: TRBJ1-5
cdr3_nt: TGTGCCAGCAGAGGGACAGGGGGTAATCAGCCCCAGCATTTT
cdr3_aa: CASRGTGGNQPQHF

v_call: TRBV15
d_call: -
clone_size: -
j_call: TRBJ2-5
cdr3_nt: TGTGCCACCAGCAGAGATGGGAAGACCCAGTACTTC
cdr3_aa: CATSRDGKTQYF

v_call: TRBV27
d_call: -
clone_size: -
j_call: TRBJ1-2
cdr3_nt: TGTGCCAGCAGTTTCCTCGGGGAAAAAAATGGCTACACCTTC
cdr3_aa: CASSFLGEKNGYTF

v_call: TRBV2
d_call: -
clone_size: -
j_call: TRBJ2-3
cdr3_nt: TGTGCCAGCAGTGCGGGTGGGTGGAGGATTAAGCAGTATTTT
cdr3_aa: CASSAGGWRIKQYF

v_call: TRBV28
d_call: TRBD1
clone_size: -
j_call: TRBJ1-5
cdr3_nt: TGTGCCAGCAGCCGGGACAGGGTGCGCAGTCAGCCCCAGCATTTT
cdr3_aa: CASSRDRVRSQPQHF

v_call: TRBV7-2
d_call: TRBD2
clone_size: -
j_call: TRBJ2-7
cdr3_nt: TGTGCCAGCAGCCCGAGGACTAGCGGGTGGAGGTACTACGAGCAGTACTTC
cdr3_aa: CASSPRTSGWRYYEQYF

v_call: TRBV25-1
d_call: -
clone_size: -
j_call: TRBJ2-5
cdr3_nt: TGTGCCAGCACGAGATCTTTAGATCCACAAGAGACCCAGTACTTC
cdr3_aa: CASTRSLDPQETQYF

v_call: TRBV28
d_call: -
clone_size: -
j_call: TRBJ1-5
cdr3_nt: TGTGCCAGCAGTTTGGGCAGATTTCAGCCCCAGCATTTT
cdr3_aa: CASSLGRFQPQHF

v_call: TRBV19
d_call: TRBD1
clone_size: once
j_call: TRBJ1-5
cdr3_nt: TGTGCCAGTATCACGGGGACAGGGGCCCTTAGCAATCAGCCCCAGCATTTT
cdr3_aa: CASITGTGALSNQPQHF

v_call: TRBV5-6
d_call: TRBD1
clone_size: -
j_call: TRBJ2-1
cdr3_nt: TGTGCCAGCAGCTTGGAACAGGGGGTTAATGAGCAGTTCTTC
cdr3_aa: CASSLEQGVNEQFF

v_call: TRBV3-1/TRBV3-2
d_call: -
clone_size: -
j_call: TRBJ1-6
cdr3_nt: TGTGCCAGCAGCCAAGATCGGGGGGGTTCACCCCTCCACTTT
cdr3_aa: CASSQDRGGSPLHF

v_call: TRBV6-6
d_call: -
clone_size: -
j_call: TRBJ2-7
cdr3_nt: TGTGCCAGCAGTTACTACTACGAGCAGTACTTC
cdr3_aa: CASSYYYEQYF

v_call: TRBV4-1
d_call: TRBD1
clone_size: few
j_call: TRBJ2-7
cdr3_nt: TGCGCCAGCAGCCCTGGACAGGCCCATTACGAGCAGTACTTC
cdr3_aa: CASSPGQAHYEQYF

v_call: TRBV7-2
d_call: -
clone_size: -
j_call: TRBJ1-6
cdr3_nt: TGTGCCAGCAGCTTAATGGGGCAGGGCACACCCCTCCACTTT
cdr3_aa: CASSLMGQGTPLHF

v_call: TRBV4-2
d_call: -
clone_size: -
j_call: TRBJ2-3
cdr3_nt: TGTGCCAGCAGCCAAGGGCCCCCTAGGGGGGCTAGCACAGATACGCAGTATTTT
cdr3_aa: CASSQGPPRGASTDTQYF

v_call: TRBV28
d_call: -
clone_size: few
j_call: TRBJ2-6
cdr3_nt: TGTGCCAGCAGTTTATATTCACTTCGGGGCAGCTCTGGGGCCAACGTCCTGACTTTC
cdr3_aa: CASSLYSLRGSSGANVLTF

v_call: TRBV11-2
d_call: TRBD1
clone_size: -
j_call: TRBJ2-7
cdr3_nt: TGTGCCAGCAGCTTAGAACCGGGACAGGGCCAGTACTTC
cdr3_aa: CASSLEPGQGQYF

v_call: TRBV5-4
d_call: TRBD2
clone_size: -
j_call: TRBJ2-1
cdr3_nt: TGTGCCAGCAGCCTTAGCGGGAGGCCCGCTAATGAGCAGTTCTTC
cdr3_aa: CASSLSGRPANEQFF

v_call: TRBV30
d_call: TRBD1
clone_size: -
j_call: TRBJ1-4
cdr3_nt: TGTGCCTGGAGGGACAGGGGAGGATTGGGTGAAAAACTGTTTTTT
cdr3_aa: CAWRDRGGLGEKLFF

v_call: TRBV6-2/TRBV6-3
d_call: TRBD1
clone_size: -
j_call: TRBJ1-2
cdr3_nt: TGTGCCAGCAGTCCGTGGCGAGGGACAGTTTTTTATGGCTACACCTTC
cdr3_aa: CASSPWRGTVFYGYTF

v_call: TRBV7-9
d_call: -
clone_size: -
j_call: TRBJ2-1
cdr3_nt: TGTGCCAGCAGCTTAGGAAGTCTAGCCTACAATGAGCAGTTCTTC
cdr3_aa: CASSLGSLAYNEQFF

v_call: TRBV27
d_call: TRBD1
clone_size: -
j_call: TRBJ2-1
cdr3_nt: TGTGCCAGCAGCCCTCTTTCGGGACAGCCTTACAATGAGCAGTTCTTC
cdr3_aa: CASSPLSGQPYNEQFF

v_call: TRBV28
d_call: TRBD1
clone_size: -
j_call: TRBJ1-2
cdr3_nt: TGTGCCAGCAGTCCAGGGGGCGGACTCCCCACCGCGGGAGGCTACACCTTC
cdr3_aa: CASSPGGGLPTAGGYTF

v_call: TRBV5-5
d_call: TRBD2
clone_size: -
j_call: TRBJ2-5
cdr3_nt: TGTGCCAGCATAACCCCGGGGGGGGGCCAAGAGACCCAGTACTTC
cdr3_aa: CASITPGGGQETQYF

v_call: TRBV2
d_call: TRBD1
clone_size: -
j_call: TRBJ2-2
cdr3_nt: TGTGCCAGCAACGATGGGACAGGGGAATTTATCGCCGGGGAGCTGTTTTTT
cdr3_aa: CASNDGTGEFIAGELFF

v_call: TRBV10-3
d_call: -
clone_size: -
j_call: TRBJ1-1
cdr3_nt: TGTGCCATCAGTATGTCAGGGAACACTGAAGCTTTCTTT
cdr3_aa: CAISMSGNTEAFF

v_call: TRBV5-6
d_call: -
clone_size: -
j_call: TRBJ2-7
cdr3_nt: TGTGCCAGCAGCTTGGGCAGGGGCTACTACGAGCAGTACTTC
cdr3_aa: CASSLGRGYYEQYF

v_call: TRBV3-1/TRBV3-2
d_call: TRBD2
clone_size: -
j_call: TRBJ2-3
cdr3_nt: TGTGCCAGCAGGGAGTTAGCGGGGGGGCCAGATACGCAGTATTTT
cdr3_aa: CASRELAGGPDTQYF

v_call: TRBV6-5
d_call: -
clone_size: -
j_call: TRBJ1-5
cdr3_nt: TGTGCCAGCAGTTACTCGTCCCACAAGAATCAGCCCCAGCATTTT
cdr3_aa: CASSYSSHKNQPQHF

v_call: TRBV5-4
d_call: -
clone_size: -
j_call: TRBJ2-1
cdr3_nt: TGTGCCAGCAGCTTGGCCGTGGGGGATGAGCAGTTCTTC
cdr3_aa: CASSLAVGDEQFF

v_call: TRBV18
d_call: -
clone_size: -
j_call: TRBJ1-3
cdr3_nt: TGTGCCAGCTCACCCCCGGGAGGGGCCTCTGGAAACACCATATATTTT
cdr3_aa: CASSPPGGASGNTIYF

v_call: TRBV5-1
d_call: TRBD2
clone_size: -
j_call: TRBJ2-7
cdr3_nt: TGCGCCAGCAGCCTCCCGGGACTAGGGGACGAGCAGTACTTC
cdr3_aa: CASSLPGLGDEQYF

v_call: TRBV10-2
d_call: -
clone_size: -
j_call: TRBJ1-5
cdr3_nt: TGCGCCAGCAGTGAGGGGGTAGGCGGGCAGCCCCAGCATTTT
cdr3_aa: CASSEGVGGQPQHF

v_call: TRBV7-9
d_call: -
clone_size: -
j_call: TRBJ1-2
cdr3_nt: TGTGCCAGCAGCTTAGAGACAGATTCCAATGGCTACACCTTC
cdr3_aa: CASSLETDSNGYTF

v_call: TRBV4-2
d_call: TRBD1
clone_size: few
j_call: TRBJ1-6
cdr3_nt: TGTGCCAGCAGCCAGGGACAGGGGCCTTATAATTCACCCCTCCACTTT
cdr3_aa: CASSQGQGPYNSPLHF

v_call: TRBV9
d_call: TRBD1
clone_size: -
j_call: TRBJ1-2
cdr3_nt: TGTGCCAGCAGCGCGGGACAGGGGAATGGCTACACCTTC
cdr3_aa: CASSAGQGNGYTF

v_call: TRBV4-1
d_call: TRBD2
clone_size: -
j_call: TRBJ2-3
cdr3_nt: TGCGCCAGCAGCCAAGAGACGGGGAGGGATAGCACAGATACGCAGTATTTT
cdr3_aa: CASSQETGRDSTDTQYF

v_call: TRBV14
d_call: TRBD2
clone_size: -
j_call: TRBJ2-4
cdr3_nt: TGTGCCAGCAGCCCCGGGACTAGCGTCGAAGGGACCAAAAACATTCAGTACTTC
cdr3_aa: CASSPGTSVEGTKNIQYF

v_call: TRBV5-4
d_call: -
clone_size: -
j_call: TRBJ1-3
cdr3_nt: TGTGCCAGCAGCTTGAAGGGGACCTCTGGAAACACCATATATTTT
cdr3_aa: CASSLKGTSGNTIYF

v_call: TRBV23-1
d_call: -
clone_size: -
j_call: TRBJ1-2
cdr3_nt: TGCGCCAGCAGTCAACCCCGAGACCTCCCGGACGTCTCCTATGGCTACACCTTC
cdr3_aa: CASSQPRDLPDVSYGYTF

v_call: TRBV19
d_call: -
clone_size: -
j_call: TRBJ2-3
cdr3_nt: TGTGCCAGTAGTACCACTAGTGGGAGCACAGATACGCAGTATTTT
cdr3_aa: CASSTTSGSTDTQYF

v_call: TRBV27
d_call: TRBD1
clone_size: -
j_call: TRBJ2-7
cdr3_nt: TGTGCCAGCAGTGACAGGGGGGAGGGCGAGCAGTACTTC
cdr3_aa: CASSDRGEGEQYF

v_call: TRBV28
d_call: -
clone_size: once
j_call: TRBJ1-1
cdr3_nt: TGTGCCAGCACCGCTAAGTCACTCGGGAAACTATTT
cdr3_aa: CASTAKSLGKLF

v_call: TRBV28
d_call: -
clone_size: -
j_call: TRBJ1-3
cdr3_nt: TGTGCCAGCAGTTTATATCAGGGATACCCTGGAAACACCATATATTTT
cdr3_aa: CASSLYQGYPGNTIYF

v_call: TRBV18
d_call: -
clone_size: -
j_call: TRBJ2-2
cdr3_nt: TGTGCCAGCTCAACTCAAATCACCGGGGAGCTGTTTTTT
cdr3_aa: CASSTQITGELFF

v_call: TRBV12-5
d_call: -
clone_size: once
j_call: TRBJ2-7
cdr3_nt: TGTGCTAGTGGTTTGTCAGGGGCCGAGCAGTACTTC
cdr3_aa: CASGLSGAEQYF

v_call: TRBV4-1
d_call: -
clone_size: -
j_call: TRBJ1-1
cdr3_nt: TGCGCCAGCAGGGATCCGTTCGGGGGGCGAGTGAACACTGAAGCTTTCTTT
cdr3_aa: CASRDPFGGRVNTEAFF

v_call: TRBV6-2/TRBV6-3
d_call: -
clone_size: -
j_call: TRBJ2-1
cdr3_nt: TGTGCCAGCAGTTACTCGGTTAACAGGGCGACCAATGAGCAGTTCTTC
cdr3_aa: CASSYSVNRATNEQFF

v_call: TRBV4-1
d_call: -
clone_size: -
j_call: TRBJ2-3
cdr3_nt: TGCGCCAGCAGCCGGATGAGGGGGGATTCGAAAGATACGCAGTATTTT
cdr3_aa: CASSRMRGDSKDTQYF

v_call: TRBV29-1
d_call: TRBD2
clone_size: once
j_call: TRBJ2-2
cdr3_nt: TGCAGCGTTCCGGGACTAGCGGGGATTAGCGGGGAGCTGTTTTTT
cdr3_aa: CSVPGLAGISGELFF